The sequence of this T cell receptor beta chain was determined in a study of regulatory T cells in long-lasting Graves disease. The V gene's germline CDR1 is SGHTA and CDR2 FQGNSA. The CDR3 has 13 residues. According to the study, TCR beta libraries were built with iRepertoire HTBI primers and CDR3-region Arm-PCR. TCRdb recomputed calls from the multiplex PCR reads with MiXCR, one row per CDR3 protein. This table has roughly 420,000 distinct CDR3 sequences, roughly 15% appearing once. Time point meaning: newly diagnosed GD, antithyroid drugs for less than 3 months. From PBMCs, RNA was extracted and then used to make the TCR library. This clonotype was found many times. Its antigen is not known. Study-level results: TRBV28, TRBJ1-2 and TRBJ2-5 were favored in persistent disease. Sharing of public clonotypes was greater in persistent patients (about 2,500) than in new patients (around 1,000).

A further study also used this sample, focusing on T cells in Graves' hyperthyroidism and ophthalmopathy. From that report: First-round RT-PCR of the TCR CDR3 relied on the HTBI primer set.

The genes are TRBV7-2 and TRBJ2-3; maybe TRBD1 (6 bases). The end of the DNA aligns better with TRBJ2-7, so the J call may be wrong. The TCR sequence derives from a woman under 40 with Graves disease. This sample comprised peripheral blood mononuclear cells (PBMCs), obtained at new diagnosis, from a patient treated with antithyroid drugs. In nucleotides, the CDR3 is TGTGCCAGCAGCTCCGGACAGCTTTACGAGCAGTACTTC. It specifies CASSSGQLYEQYF.